This TCR beta chain was identified in a study of blood T cell repertoires in COVID-19. Study overall: Donors in the United States, Italy and Spain gave samples during acute or convalescent COVID-19.

How the authors handled the data: Researchers report that nucleated cell counts were estimated from reference gene primer amplification. Clones were sequenced by immunoSEQ multiplex PCR, and TCRdb holds only the in-frame ones, with some missing. V and J calls and clone size are copied from that table; D and trimming were computed from the DNA. The data contain 200,000 to 250,000 clones, 70% to 90% of them singletons. Trimming cost V 4 bases and J 4 bases, with 14 bases left between them. Looked up from germline, CDR1 is SGHTA and CDR2 is FQGTGA. CDR3 size: 15 residues. Input material: peripheral blood. V and J are TRBV7-3 and TRBJ2-1; D call uncertain. The source is a woman in her 50s with COVID-19, enrolled during active disease. The CDR3 nucleotides are TGTGCCAGCAGCTCCGCACATCCATTATACAATGAGCAGTTCTTC. It encodes CASSSAHPLYNEQFF.